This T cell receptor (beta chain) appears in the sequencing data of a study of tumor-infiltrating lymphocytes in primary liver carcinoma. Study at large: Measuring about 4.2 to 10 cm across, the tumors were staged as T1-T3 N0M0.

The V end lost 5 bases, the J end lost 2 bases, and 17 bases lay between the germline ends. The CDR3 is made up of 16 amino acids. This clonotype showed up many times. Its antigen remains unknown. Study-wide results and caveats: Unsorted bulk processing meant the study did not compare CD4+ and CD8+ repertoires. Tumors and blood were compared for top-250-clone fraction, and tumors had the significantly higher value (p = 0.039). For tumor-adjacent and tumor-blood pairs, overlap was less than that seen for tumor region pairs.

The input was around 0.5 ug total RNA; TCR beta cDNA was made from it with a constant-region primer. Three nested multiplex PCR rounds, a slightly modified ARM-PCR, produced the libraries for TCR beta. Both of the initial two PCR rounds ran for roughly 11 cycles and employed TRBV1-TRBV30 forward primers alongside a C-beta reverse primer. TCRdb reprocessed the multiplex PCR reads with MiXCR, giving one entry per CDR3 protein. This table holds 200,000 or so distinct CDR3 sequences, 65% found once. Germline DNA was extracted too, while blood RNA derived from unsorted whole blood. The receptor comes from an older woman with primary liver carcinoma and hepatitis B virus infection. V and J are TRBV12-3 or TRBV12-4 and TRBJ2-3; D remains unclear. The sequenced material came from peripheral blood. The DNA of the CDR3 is TGTGCCAGCAGTCCCTCGTATCGGACCCACACAGATACGCAGTATTTT. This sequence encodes CASSPSYRTHTDTQYF.